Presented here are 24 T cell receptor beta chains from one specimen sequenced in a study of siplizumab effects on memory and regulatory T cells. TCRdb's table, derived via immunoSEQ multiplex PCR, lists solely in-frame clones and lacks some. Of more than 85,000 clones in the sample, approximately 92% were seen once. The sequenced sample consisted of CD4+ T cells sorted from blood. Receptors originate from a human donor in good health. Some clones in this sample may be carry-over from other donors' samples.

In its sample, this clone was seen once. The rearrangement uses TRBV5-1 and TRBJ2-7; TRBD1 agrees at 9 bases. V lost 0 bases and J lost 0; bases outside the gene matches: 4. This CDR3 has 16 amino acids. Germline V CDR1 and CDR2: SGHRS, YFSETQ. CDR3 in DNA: TGCGCCAGCAGCTTGGTTCGGGACAGGGTCTCCTACGAGCAGTACTTC. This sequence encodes CASSLVRDRVSYEQYF.

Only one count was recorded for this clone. The chain's CDR3 is CASSPTGGGQPQHF. In nucleotides, the CDR3 is TGTGCCAGCTCACCGACAGGGGGGGGACAGCCCCAGCATTTT. The chain joins TRBV18 to TRBJ1-5; 9 bases are a match to TRBD1. The CDR3 runs to 14 residues. Germline V gene data show CDR1 as KGHSH and CDR2 as LQKENI. The V gene end was trimmed by 3 bases and the J gene end by 7 bases; junction bases not matched to a gene: 4.

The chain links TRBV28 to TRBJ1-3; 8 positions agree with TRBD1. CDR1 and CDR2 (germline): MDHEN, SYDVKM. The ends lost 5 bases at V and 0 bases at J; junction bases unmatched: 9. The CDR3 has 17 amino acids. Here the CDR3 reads CASSPRTGKYSGNTIYF. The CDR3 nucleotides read TGTGCCAGCAGTCCAAGGACAGGGAAATACTCTGGAAACACCATATATTTT.

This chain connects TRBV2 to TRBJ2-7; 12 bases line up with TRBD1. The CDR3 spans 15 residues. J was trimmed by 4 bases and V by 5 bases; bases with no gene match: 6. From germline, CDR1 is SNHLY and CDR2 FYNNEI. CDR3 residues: CASSYRDRGPYEQYF. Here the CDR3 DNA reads TGTGCCAGCAGTTACCGGGACAGGGGGCCGTACGAGCAGTACTTC.

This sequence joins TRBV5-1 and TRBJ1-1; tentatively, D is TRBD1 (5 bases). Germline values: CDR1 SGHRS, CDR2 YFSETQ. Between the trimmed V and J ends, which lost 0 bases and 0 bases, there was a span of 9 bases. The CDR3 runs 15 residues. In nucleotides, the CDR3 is TGCGCCAGCAGCTTGGATGGACAAATGAACACTGAAGCTTTCTTT. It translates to CASSLDGQMNTEAFF.

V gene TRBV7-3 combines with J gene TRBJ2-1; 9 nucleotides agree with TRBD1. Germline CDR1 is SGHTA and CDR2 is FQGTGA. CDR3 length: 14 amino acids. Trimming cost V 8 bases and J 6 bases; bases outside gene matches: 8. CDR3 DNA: TGTGCCAGCGGCCGGGACAGGGACGTCAATGAGCAGTTCTTC. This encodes CASGRDRDVNEQFF.

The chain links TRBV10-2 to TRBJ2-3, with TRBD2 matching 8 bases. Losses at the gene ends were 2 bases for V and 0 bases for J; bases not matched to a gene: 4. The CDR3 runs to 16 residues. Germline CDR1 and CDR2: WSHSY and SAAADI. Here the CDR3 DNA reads TGCGCCAGCAGTGAGAGGGGGACTAGGAGCACAGATACGCAGTATTTT. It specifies CASSERGTRSTDTQYF.

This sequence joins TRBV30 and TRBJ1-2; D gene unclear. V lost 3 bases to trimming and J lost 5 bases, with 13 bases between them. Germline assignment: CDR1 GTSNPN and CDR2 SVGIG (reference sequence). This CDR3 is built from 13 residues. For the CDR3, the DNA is TGTGCCTGGAGGAGGAGCTCCAAGTATGGCTACACCTTC. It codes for CAWRRSSKYGYTF.

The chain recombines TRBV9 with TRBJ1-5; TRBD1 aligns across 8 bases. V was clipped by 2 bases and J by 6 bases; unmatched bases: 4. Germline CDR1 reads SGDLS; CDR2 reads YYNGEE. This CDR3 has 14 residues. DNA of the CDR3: TGTGCCAGCAGCGTGACAGGGGAACCTCAGCCCCAGCATTTT. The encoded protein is CASSVTGEPQPQHF.

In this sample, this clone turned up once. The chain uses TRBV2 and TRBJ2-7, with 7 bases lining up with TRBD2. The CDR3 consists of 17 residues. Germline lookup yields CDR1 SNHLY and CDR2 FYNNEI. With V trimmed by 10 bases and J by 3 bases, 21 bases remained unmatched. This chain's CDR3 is CATSRLGDGGLFYEQYF. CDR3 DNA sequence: TGTGCCACCTCTCGACTTGGGGACGGGGGGTTATTCTACGAGCAGTACTTC.

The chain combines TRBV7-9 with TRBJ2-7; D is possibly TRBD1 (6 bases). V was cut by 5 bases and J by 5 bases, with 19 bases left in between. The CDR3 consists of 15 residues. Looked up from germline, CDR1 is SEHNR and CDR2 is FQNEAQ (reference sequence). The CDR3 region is CASSRSGGQIDEQYF. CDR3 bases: TGTGCCAGCAGCCGATCTGGGGGACAAATAGACGAGCAGTACTTC.

CDR3 nucleotides: TGTGCCAGCAGCTTGCAGGGAAGCCCTGAAGCTTTCTTT. Translated: CASSLQGSPEAFF. The chain uses TRBV5-4 and TRBJ1-1; tentative D call: TRBD1 (5 bases). CDR1 and CDR2 (germline): SGHNT, YYREEE (reference sequence). The CDR3 sequence is 13 residues long. Trimming took off 1 base at V and 6 bases at J, with 10 bases between the two ends.

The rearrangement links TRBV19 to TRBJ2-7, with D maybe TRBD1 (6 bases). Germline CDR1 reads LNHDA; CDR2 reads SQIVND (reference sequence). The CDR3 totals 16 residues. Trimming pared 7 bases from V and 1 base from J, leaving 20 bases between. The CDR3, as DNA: TGTGCCAGTACCAACCAGGGGACCTTACTATCCTACGAGCAGTACTTC. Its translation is CASTNQGTLLSYEQYF.

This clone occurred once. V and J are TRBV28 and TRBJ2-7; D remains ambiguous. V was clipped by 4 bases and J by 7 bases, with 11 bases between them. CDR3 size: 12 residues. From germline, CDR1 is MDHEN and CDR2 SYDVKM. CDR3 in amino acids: CASSSGLKEQYF. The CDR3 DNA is TGTGCCAGCAGTTCCGGATTGAAGGAGCAGTACTTC.

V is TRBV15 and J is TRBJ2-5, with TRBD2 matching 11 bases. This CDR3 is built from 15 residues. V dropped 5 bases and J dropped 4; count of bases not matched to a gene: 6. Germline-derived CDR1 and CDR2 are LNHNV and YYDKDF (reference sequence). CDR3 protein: CATSRRLAGRETQYF. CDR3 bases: TGTGCCACCAGCCGACGACTAGCGGGACGAGAGACCCAGTACTTC.

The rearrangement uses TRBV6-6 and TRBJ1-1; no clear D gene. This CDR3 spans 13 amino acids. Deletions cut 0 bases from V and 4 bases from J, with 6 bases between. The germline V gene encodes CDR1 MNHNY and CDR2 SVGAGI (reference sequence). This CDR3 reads CASSYSRTTEAFF. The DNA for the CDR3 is TGTGCCAGCAGTTACTCTCGTACCACTGAAGCTTTCTTT.

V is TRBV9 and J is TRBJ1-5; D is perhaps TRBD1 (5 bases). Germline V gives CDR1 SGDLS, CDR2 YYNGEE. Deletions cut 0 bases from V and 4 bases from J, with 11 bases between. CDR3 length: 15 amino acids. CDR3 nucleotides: TGTGCCAGCAGCGTAGCTCCAGGGCCGAATCAGCCCCAGCATTTT. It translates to CASSVAPGPNQPQHF.

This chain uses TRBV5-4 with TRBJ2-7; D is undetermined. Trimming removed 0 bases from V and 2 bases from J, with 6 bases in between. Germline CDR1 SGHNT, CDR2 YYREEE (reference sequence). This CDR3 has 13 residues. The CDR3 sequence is CASSLGSTYEQYF. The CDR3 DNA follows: TGTGCCAGCAGCTTGGGCAGTACCTACGAGCAGTACTTC.

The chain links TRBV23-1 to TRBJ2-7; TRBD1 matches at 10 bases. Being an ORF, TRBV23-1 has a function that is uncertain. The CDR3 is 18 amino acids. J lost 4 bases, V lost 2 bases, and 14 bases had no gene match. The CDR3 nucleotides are TGCGCCAGCAGTCAACCTCCGGGACAGGGGAAGATGGATTACGAGCAGTACTTC. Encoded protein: CASSQPPGQGKMDYEQYF.

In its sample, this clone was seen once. The CDR3 region is CASRDGQGLSQPQHF. In DNA, the CDR3 is TGTGCCAGTAGGGACGGACAGGGGCTTAGTCAGCCCCAGCATTTT. The V call is TRBV19, the J call TRBJ1-5; 9 nucleotides agree with TRBD1. Losses at the gene ends were 6 bases for V and 6 bases for J; bases not matched to a gene: 9. Germline lookup yields CDR1 LNHDA and CDR2 SQIVND (reference sequence). This CDR3 spans 15 amino acids.

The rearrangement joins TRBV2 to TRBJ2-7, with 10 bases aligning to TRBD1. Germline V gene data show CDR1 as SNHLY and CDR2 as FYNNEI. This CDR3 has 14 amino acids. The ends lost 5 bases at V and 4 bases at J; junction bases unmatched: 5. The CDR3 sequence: CASSPGTGVYEQYF. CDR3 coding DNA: TGTGCCAGCAGTCCCGGGACAGGGGTTTACGAGCAGTACTTC.

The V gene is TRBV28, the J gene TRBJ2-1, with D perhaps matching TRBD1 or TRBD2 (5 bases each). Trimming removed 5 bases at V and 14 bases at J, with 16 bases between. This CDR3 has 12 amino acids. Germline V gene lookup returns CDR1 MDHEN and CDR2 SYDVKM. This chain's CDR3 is CASSISRDREFF. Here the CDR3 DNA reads TGTGCCAGCAGTATCTCCCGGGACCGGGAGTTCTTC.

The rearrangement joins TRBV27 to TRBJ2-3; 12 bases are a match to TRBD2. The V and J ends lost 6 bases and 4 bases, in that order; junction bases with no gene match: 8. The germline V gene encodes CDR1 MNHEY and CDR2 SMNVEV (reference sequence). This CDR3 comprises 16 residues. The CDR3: CASSRRTSGIADTQYF. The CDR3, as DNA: TGTGCCAGCAGCAGAAGGACTAGCGGGATCGCAGATACGCAGTATTTT.

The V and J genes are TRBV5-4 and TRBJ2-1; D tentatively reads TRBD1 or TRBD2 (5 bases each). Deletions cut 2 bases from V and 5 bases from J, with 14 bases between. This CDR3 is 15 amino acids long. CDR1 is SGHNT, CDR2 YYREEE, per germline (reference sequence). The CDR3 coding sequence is TGTGCCAGCAGCTTTGGGGGAGAACTGGACAATGAGCAGTTCTTC. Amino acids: CASSFGGELDNEQFF.